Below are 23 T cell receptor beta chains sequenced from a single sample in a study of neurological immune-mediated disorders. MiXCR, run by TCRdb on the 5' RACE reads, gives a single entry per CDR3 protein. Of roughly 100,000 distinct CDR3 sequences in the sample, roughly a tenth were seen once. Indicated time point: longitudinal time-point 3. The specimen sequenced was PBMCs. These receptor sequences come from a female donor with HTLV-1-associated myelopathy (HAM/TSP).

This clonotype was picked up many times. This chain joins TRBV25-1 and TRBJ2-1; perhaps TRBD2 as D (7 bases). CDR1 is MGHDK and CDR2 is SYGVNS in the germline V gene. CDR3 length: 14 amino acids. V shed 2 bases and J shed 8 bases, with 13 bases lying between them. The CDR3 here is CASSELEGGDEQFF. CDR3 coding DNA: TGTGCCAGCAGTGAACTTGAGGGGGGGGATGAGCAGTTCTTC.

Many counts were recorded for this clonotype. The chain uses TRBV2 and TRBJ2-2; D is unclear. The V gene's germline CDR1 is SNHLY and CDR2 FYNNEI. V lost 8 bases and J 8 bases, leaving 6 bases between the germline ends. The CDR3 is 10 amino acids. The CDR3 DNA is TGTGCCAGCCAATTGGGGGAGCTGTTTTTT. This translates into CASQLGELFF.

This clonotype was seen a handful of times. The chain's CDR3 is CASSPGTLTAEQFF. In DNA form, the CDR3 reads TGTGCCAGCAGTCCGGGGACCCTGACGGCTGAGCAGTTCTTC. This chain joins TRBV6-5 and TRBJ2-1, with D perhaps matching TRBD1 or TRBD2 (5 bases each). Germline-derived CDR1 and CDR2 are MNHEY and SVGAGI. This CDR3 region has 14 residues. Trimming took off 5 bases at V and 9 bases at J, with 17 bases between the two ends.

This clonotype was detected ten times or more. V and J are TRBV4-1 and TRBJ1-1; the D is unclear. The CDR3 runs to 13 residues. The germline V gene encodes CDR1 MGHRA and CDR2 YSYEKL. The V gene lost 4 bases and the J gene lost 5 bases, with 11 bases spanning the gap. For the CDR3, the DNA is TGCGCCAGCAGCCTCCACGTTCGGACTGAAGCTTTCTTT. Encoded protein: CASSLHVRTEAFF.

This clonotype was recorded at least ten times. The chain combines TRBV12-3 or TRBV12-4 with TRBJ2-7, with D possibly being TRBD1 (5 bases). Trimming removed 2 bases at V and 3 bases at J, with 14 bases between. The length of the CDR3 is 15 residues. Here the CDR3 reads CASSLNNQGHYEQYF. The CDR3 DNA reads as TGTGCCAGCAGTTTAAATAACCAGGGCCACTACGAGCAGTACTTC.

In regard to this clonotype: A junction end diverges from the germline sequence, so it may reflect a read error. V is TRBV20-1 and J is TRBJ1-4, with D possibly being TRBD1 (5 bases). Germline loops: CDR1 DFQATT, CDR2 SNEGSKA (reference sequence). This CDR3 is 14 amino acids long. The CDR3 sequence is CRAIQAATNEKLFF. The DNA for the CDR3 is TGCCGTGCTATACAGGCGGCAACTAATGAAAAACTGTTTTTT.

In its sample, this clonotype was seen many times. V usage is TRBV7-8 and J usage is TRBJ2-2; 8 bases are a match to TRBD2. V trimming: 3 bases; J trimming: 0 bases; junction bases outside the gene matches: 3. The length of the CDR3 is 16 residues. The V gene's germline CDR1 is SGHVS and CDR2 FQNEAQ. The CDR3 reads CASSFKRGPNTGELFF. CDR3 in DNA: TGTGCCAGCAGCTTTAAGCGGGGGCCGAACACCGGGGAGCTGTTTTTT.

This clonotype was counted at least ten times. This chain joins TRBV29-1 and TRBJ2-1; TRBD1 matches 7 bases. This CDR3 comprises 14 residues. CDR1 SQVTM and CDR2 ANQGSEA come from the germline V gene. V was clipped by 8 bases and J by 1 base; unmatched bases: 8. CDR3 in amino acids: CSFTPGGSYNEQFF. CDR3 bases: TGCAGCTTTACGCCAGGGGGTTCCTACAATGAGCAGTTCTTC.

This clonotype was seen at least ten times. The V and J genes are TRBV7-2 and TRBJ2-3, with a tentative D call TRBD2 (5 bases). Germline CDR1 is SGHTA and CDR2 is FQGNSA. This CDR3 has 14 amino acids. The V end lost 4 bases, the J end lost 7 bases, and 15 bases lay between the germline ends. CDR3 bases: TGTGCCAGCAGCTCCTCGGACTCCGCAAATACGCAGTATTTT. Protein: CASSSSDSANTQYF.

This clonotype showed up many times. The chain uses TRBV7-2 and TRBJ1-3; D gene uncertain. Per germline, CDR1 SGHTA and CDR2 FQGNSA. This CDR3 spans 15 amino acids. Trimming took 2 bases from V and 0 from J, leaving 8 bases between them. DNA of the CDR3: TGTGCCAGCAGCTTAAGTCAGTCCTCTGGAAACACCATATATTTT. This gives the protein CASSLSQSSGNTIYF.

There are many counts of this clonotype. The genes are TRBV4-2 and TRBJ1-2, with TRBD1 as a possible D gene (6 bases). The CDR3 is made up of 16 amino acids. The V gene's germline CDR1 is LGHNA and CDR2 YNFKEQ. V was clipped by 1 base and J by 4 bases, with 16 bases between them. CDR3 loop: CASSQAQGPLGYGYTF. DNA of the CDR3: TGTGCCAGCAGCCAAGCCCAGGGGCCCCTGGGCTATGGCTACACCTTC.

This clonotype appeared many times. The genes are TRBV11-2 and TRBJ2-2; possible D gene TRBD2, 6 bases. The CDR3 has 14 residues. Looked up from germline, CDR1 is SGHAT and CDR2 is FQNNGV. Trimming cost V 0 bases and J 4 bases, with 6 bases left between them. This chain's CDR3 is CASSLEGGTGELFF. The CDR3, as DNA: TGTGCCAGCAGCTTAGAGGGAGGCACCGGGGAGCTGTTTTTT.

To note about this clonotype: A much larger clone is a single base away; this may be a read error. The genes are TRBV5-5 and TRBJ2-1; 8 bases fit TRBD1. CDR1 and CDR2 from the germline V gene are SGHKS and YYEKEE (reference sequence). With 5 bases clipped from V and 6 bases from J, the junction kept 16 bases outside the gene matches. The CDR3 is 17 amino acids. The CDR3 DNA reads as TGTGCCAGCAGACTGACAACCCCGGGACAGGTAGTCAATGAGCAGTTCTTC. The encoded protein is CASRLTTPGQVVNEQFF.

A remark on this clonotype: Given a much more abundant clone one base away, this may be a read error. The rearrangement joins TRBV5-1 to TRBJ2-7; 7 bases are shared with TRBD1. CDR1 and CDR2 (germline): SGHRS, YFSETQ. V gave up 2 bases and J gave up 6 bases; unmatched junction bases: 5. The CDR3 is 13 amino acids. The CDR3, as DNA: TGCGCCAGCAGCTTTGACAGGGATCGCGAGCAGTACTTC. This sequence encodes CASSFDRDREQYF.

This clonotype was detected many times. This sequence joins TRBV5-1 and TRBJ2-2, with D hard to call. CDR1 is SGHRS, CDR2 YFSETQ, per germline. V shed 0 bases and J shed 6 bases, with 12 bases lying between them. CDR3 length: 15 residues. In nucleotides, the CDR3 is TGCGCCAGCAGCTTGGTACCGGATACGTCCGGGGAGCTGTTTTTT. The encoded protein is CASSLVPDTSGELFF.

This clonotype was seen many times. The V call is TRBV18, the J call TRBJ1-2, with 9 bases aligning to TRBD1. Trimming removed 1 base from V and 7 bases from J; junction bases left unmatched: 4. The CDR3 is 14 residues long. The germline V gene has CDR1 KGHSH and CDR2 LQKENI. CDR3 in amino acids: CASSPLGQGSGYTF. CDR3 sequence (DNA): TGTGCCAGCTCACCACTGGGACAGGGAAGTGGCTACACCTTC.

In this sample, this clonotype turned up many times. Here the CDR3 reads CASSLGGRRESTQYF. In DNA, the CDR3 is TGTGCCAGCAGCTTAGGGGGTCGCCGGGAGAGTACGCAGTATTTT. The chain uses TRBV7-9 and TRBJ2-3; TRBD2 might be the D (6 bases). From germline, CDR1 is SEHNR and CDR2 FQNEAQ (reference sequence). The CDR3 totals 15 residues. V dropped 1 base and J dropped 8 bases, with 16 bases sitting between them.

CDR3 loop: CSARVGTGQGGRVQYF. For the CDR3, the DNA is TGCAGTGCTAGGGTGGGGACGGGACAGGGAGGACGGGTGCAGTACTTC. The chain employs TRBV20-1 and TRBJ2-7, with 9 bases identical to TRBD1. V was clipped by 3 bases and J by 9 bases; unmatched bases: 18. The V gene's germline CDR1 is DFQATT and CDR2 SNEGSKA (reference sequence). The CDR3 totals 16 residues.

The CDR3 reads CASSRDNSGTGGRLTF. CDR3 coding DNA: TGTGCCAGCAGCCGAGACAATTCCGGGACAGGGGGAAGGCTGACTTTC. The V and J genes are TRBV4-2 and TRBJ2-6; 11 nucleotides align to TRBD1. This CDR3 contains 16 residues. The V and J ends lost 4 bases and 16 bases, in that order; junction bases with no gene match: 15. Germline-derived CDR1 and CDR2 are LGHNA and YNFKEQ.

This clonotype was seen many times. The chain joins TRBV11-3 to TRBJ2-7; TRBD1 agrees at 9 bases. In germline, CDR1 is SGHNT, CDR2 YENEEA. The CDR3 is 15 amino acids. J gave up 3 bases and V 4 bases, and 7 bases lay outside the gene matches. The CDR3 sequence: CASSSSRDRDYEQYF. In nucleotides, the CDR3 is TGTGCCAGCAGCTCGAGCCGGGACAGGGACTACGAGCAGTACTTC.

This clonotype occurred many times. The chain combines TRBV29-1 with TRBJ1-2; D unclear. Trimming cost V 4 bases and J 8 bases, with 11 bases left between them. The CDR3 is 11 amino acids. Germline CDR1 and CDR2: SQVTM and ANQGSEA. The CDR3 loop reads CSVAEGGGYTF. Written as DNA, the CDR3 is TGCAGCGTTGCTGAGGGTGGCGGCTACACCTTC.

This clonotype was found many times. CDR3 residues: CASAPRANGGTKNIQYF. As DNA, the CDR3 is TGTGCCAGCGCCCCCCGGGCCAACGGGGGCACCAAAAACATTCAGTACTTC. This chain links TRBV9 with TRBJ2-4; D might be TRBD1 or TRBD2, each matching 6 bases. The V end lost 7 bases, the J end lost 2 bases, and 22 bases lay between the germline ends. CDR1 is SGDLS, CDR2 YYNGEE, per germline. This CDR3 spans 17 amino acids.

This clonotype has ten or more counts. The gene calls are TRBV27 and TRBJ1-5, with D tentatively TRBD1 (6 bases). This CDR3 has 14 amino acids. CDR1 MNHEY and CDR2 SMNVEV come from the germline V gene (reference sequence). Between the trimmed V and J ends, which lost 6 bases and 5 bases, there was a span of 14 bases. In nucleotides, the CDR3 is TGTGCCAGCAGGAGCTGGGGGCCGGATCAGCCCCAGCATTTT. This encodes CASRSWGPDQPQHF.